The entry below gives a single T cell receptor (beta chain) sequence along with its context. Its antigen is undetermined. The data are from a study of cytomegalovirus exposure and HLA in healthy donors. Overall study findings and caveats: Cytomegalovirus association was listed for about 180 TCR beta chains.

The PCR contained 60 Vbeta and 13 Jbeta primers. Using immunoSEQ multiplex PCR, the repertoire was profiled, and TCRdb retains in-frame clones only, with some absent. This table has 160,000 or so clones, around three quarters appearing once. The sample taken for sequencing was PBMCs. This TCR derives from a woman in her thirties or forties in good health and CMV-seronegative.

For the CDR3, the DNA is TGTGCCAGCAGACGAGACAGGGGGGACTTCAGCACAGATACGCAGTATTTT. Its protein product is CASRRDRGDFSTDTQYF. The rearrangement uses TRBV7-6 and TRBJ2-3; TRBD1 matches 9 bases. V gave up 6 bases and J gave up 0 bases; unmatched junction bases: 10. The CDR3 length is 17 residues. Germline assignment: CDR1 SGHVS and CDR2 FNYEAQ.